This T cell receptor (beta chain) was captured by sequencing in a study of blood T cell repertoires in COVID-19. Study information: Samples of COVID-19 (acute and convalescent) were obtained from the United States, Italy and Spain. T cells, B-cell-depleted T cells, or PBMCs provided the cDNA or gDNA that served as material.

V shed 3 bases and J shed 5 bases, with 15 bases lying between them. Germline V gene data show CDR1 as SGDLS and CDR2 as YYNGEE. The CDR3 is 15 residues long. In the authors' methods: For nucleated cells, counts were estimated from reference gene primer amplification. Assay used: immunoSEQ multiplex PCR; TCRdb lists only in-frame clones, some missing. The V and J calls and clone size come from that table; D and trimming were worked out from the DNA. In the table there are approximately 200,000 clones, 70% to 85% of which are singletons. The sequencing input was peripheral blood. The source is a human donor with acute or convalescent COVID-19. The donor label of this sample is uncertain. The chain uses TRBV9 and TRBJ2-1; D is possibly TRBD2 (6 bases). The CDR3 loop reads CASSAIPGLNNEQFF. The CDR3 DNA follows: TGTGCCAGCAGCGCGATACCGGGACTTAACAATGAGCAGTTCTTC.